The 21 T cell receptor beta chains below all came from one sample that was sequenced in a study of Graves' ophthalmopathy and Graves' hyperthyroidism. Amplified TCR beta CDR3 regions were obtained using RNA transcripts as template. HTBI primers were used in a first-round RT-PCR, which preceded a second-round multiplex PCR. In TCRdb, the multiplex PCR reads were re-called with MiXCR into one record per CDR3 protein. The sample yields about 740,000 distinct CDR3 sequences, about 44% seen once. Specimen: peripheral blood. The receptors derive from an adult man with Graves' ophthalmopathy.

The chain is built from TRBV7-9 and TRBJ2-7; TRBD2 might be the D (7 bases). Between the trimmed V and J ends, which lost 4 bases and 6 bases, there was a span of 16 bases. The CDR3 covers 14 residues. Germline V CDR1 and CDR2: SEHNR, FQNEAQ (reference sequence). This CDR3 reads CASSSVGRGREQYF. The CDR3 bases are TGTGCCAGCAGCTCCGTCGGGCGGGGGCGCGAGCAGTACTTC. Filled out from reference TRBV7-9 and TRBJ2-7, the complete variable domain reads DTGVSQNPRHKITKRGQNVTFRCDPISEHNRLYWYRQTLGQGPEFLTYFQNEAQLEKSRLLSDRFSAERPKGSFSTLEIQRTEQGDSAMYLCASSSVGRGREQYFGPGTRLTVT.

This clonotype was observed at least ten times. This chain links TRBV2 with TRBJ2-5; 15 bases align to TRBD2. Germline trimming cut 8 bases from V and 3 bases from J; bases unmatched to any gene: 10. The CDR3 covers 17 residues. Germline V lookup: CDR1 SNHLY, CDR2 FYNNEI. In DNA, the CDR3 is TGTGCCAGCGCGGGGGATCGGACTAGCGGGGGGGAAGAGACCCAGTACTTC. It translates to CASAGDRTSGGEETQYF.

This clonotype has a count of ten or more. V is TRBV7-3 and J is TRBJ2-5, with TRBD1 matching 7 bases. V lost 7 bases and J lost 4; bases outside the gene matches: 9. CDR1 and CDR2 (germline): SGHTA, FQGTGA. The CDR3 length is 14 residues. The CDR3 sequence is CASNDRGQPETQYF. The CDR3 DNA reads TGTGCCAGCAACGACCGGGGACAGCCAGAGACCCAGTACTTC.

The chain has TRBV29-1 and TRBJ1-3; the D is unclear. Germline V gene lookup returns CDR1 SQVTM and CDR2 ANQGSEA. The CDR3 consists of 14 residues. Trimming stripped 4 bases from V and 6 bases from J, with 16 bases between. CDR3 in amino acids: CSVVTDGVENTIYF. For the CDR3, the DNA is TGCAGCGTTGTCACGGATGGGGTCGAAAACACCATATATTTT.

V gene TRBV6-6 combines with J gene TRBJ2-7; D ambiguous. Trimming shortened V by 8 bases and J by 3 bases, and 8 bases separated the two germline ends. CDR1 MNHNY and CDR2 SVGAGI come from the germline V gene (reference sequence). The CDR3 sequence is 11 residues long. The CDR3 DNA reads TGTGCCAGCGAACGAGACTACGAGCAGTACTTC. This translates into CASERDYEQYF.

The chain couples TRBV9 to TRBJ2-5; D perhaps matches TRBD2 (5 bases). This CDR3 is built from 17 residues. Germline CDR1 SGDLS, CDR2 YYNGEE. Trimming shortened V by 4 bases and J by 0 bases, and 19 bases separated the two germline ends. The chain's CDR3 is CASSLVPAGLYQETQYF. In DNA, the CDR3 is TGTGCCAGCAGCCTAGTCCCCGCCGGACTGTACCAAGAGACCCAGTACTTC.

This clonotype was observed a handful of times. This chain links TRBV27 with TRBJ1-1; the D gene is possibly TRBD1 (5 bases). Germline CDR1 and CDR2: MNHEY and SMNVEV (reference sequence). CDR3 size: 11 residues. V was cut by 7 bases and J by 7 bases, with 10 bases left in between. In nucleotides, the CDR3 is TGTGCCAGCATTAGGGGCGGTGAAGCTTTCTTT. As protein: CASIRGGEAFF.

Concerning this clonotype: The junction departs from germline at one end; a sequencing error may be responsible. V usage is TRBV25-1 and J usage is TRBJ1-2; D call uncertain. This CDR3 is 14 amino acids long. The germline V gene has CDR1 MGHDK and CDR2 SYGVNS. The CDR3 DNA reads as TGTGCCGGCAGTGATAGTGCCGCTAACTATGGCTACACCTTC. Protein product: CAGSDSAANYGYTF.

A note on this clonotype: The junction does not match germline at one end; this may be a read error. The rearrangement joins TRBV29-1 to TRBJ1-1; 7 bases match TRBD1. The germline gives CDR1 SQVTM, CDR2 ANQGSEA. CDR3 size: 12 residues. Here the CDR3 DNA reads TGCAGCGTTGGGGACAGAAACACTGAGGCTTTCTTT. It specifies CSVGDRNTEAFF.

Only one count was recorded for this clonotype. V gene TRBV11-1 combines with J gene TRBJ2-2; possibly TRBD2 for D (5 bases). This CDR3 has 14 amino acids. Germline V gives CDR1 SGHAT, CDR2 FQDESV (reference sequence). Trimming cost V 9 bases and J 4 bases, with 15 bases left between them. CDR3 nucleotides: TGTGCCAGTAGTCGCCGGGAAGCCACCGGGGAGCTGTTTTTT. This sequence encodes CASSRREATGELFF. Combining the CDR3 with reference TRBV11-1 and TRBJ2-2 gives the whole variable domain EAEVAQSPRYKITEKSQAVAFWCDPISGHATLYWYRQILGQGPELLVQFQDESVVDDSQLPKDRFSAERLKGVDSTLKIQPAELGDSAMYLCASSRREATGELFFGEGSRLTVL.

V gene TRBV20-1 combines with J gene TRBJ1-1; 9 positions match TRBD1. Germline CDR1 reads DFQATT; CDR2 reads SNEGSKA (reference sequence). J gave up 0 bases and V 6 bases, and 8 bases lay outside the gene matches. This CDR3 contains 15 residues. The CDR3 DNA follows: TGCAGTGCCGTCGACAGGGGGGTGATGAACACTGAAGCTTTCTTT. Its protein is CSAVDRGVMNTEAFF.

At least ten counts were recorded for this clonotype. The CDR3 loop reads CSASYANSGANVLTF. CDR3 nucleotide sequence: TGCAGTGCTAGTTACGCCAACTCTGGGGCCAACGTCCTGACTTTC. V gene TRBV20-1 combines with J gene TRBJ2-6; D call uncertain. The germline CDR1 and CDR2 sequences are DFQATT and SNEGSKA (reference sequence). V shed 3 bases and J shed 0 bases, with 9 bases lying between them. The CDR3 spans 15 residues.

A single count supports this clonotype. The CDR3 is CAIQGLYQPQHF. CDR3 sequence (DNA): TGTGCCATCCAGGGTCTCTATCAGCCCCAGCATTTT. The chain joins TRBV10-3 to TRBJ1-5, with D maybe TRBD1 (5 bases). The CDR3 has 12 residues. Germline assignment: CDR1 ENHRY and CDR2 SYGVKD. V lost 8 bases, J lost 5 bases, and 10 bases lay in between.

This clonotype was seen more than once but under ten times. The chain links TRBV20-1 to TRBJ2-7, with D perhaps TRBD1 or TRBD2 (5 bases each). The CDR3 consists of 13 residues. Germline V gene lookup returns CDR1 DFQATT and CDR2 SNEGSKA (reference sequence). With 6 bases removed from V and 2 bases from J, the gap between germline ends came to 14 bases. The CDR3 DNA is TGCAGTGCCAGACGTCGGGACGCCTACGAGCAGTACTTC. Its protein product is CSARRRDAYEQYF.

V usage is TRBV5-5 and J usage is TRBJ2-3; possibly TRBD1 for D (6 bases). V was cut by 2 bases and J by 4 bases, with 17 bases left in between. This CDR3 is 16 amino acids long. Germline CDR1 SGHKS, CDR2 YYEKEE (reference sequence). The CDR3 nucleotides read TGTGCCAGCAGCTTAAGGGGAAGGGGGAGCGCAGATACGCAGTATTTT. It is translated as CASSLRGRGSADTQYF.

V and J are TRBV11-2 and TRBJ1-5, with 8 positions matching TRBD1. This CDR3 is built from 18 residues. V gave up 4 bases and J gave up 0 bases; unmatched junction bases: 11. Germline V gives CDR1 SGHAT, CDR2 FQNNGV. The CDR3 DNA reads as TGTGCCAGCAGCTCCATAAATGACAGGGGATGTAGCAATCAGCCCCAGCATTTT. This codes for CASSSINDRGCSNQPQHF. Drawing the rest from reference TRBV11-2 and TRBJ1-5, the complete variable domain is EAGVAQSPRYKIIEKRQSVAFWCNPISGHATLYWYQQILGQGPKLLIQFQNNGVVDDSQLPKDRFSAERLKGVDSTLKIQPAKLEDSAVYLCASSSINDRGCSNQPQHFGDGTRLSIL.

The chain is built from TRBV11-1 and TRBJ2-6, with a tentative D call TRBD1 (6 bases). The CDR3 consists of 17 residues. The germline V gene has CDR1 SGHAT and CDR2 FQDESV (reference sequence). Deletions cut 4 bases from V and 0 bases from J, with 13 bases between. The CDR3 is CASSSEGVNSGANVLTF. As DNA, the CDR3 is TGTGCCAGCAGCTCCGAGGGGGTGAACTCTGGGGCCAACGTCCTGACTTTC. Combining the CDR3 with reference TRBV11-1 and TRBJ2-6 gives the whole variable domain EAEVAQSPRYKITEKSQAVAFWCDPISGHATLYWYRQILGQGPELLVQFQDESVVDDSQLPKDRFSAERLKGVDSTLKIQPAELGDSAMYLCASSSEGVNSGANVLTFGAGSRLTVL.

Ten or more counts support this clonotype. CDR3 residues: CASIKDRGQHSGANVLTF. The CDR3 region has the DNA TGTGCCAGCATTAAGGACAGGGGCCAACACTCTGGGGCCAACGTCCTGACTTTC. J is TRBJ2-6 and V is TRBV7-9, with TRBD1 matching 9 bases. Germline CDR1 SEHNR, CDR2 FQNEAQ (reference sequence). Trimming at V came to 7 bases and at J to 0 bases, leaving 10 bases not matched to a gene. The CDR3 totals 18 residues. The full variable domain, with the rest looked up from reference TRBV7-9 and TRBJ2-6, is DTGVSQNPRHKITKRGQNVTFRCDPISEHNRLYWYRQTLGQGPEFLTYFQNEAQLEKSRLLSDRFSAERPKGSFSTLEIQRTEQGDSAMYLCASIKDRGQHSGANVLTFGAGSRLTVL.

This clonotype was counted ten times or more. The CDR3 protein is CSADGSYGYTF. In DNA, the CDR3 is TGCAGCGCCGATGGTTCCTATGGCTACACCTTC. The chain links TRBV29-1 to TRBJ1-2; D unclear. CDR3 length: 11 residues. Germline values: CDR1 SQVTM, CDR2 ANQGSEA. V was shortened by 7 bases and J by 4 bases, with 10 bases between the two germline ends.

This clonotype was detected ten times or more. The CDR3: CAISESPLWGNTEAFF. In DNA form, the CDR3 reads TGTGCCATCAGTGAGTCGCCGTTGTGGGGGAACACTGAAGCTTTCTTT. V is TRBV10-3 and J is TRBJ1-1; D gene unclear. The length of the CDR3 is 16 residues. The germline V gene has CDR1 ENHRY and CDR2 SYGVKD. Trimming took off 0 bases at V and 1 base at J, with 12 bases between the two ends.

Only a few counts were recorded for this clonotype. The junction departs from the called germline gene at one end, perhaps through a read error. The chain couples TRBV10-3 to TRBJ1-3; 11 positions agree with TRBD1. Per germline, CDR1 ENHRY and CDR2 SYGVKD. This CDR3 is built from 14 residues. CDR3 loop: CASGGQGAGDTIYF. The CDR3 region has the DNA TGTGCCAGCGGAGGACAGGGGGCTGGAGACACCATATATTTT.